The next 26 T cell receptor beta chains were all read from a single sample in a study of cytomegalovirus exposure and HLA in healthy donors. Method: immunoSEQ multiplex PCR; TCRdb's copy keeps in-frame clones and lacks some. The sample shows some 150,000 clones, about 86% of them seen only once. The specimen sequenced was PBMCs. The receptor set was obtained from a human donor in good health.

This clone is a singleton in its sample. The V call is TRBV5-1, the J call TRBJ2-5; D possibly corresponds to TRBD2 (5 bases). CDR1 SGHRS and CDR2 YFSETQ come from the germline V gene. The CDR3 has 15 amino acids. Trimming removed 3 bases from V and 0 bases from J, with 12 bases in between. The CDR3 nucleotides are TGCGCCAGCAGCTCCCCACGCGGGTACCAAGAGACCCAGTACTTC. This codes for CASSSPRGYQETQYF.

J is TRBJ1-5 and V is TRBV27; TRBD1 matches at 10 bases. The CDR3 length is 17 residues. V lost 5 bases and J lost 5; bases outside the gene matches: 12. The germline CDR1 and CDR2 sequences are MNHEY and SMNVEV (reference sequence). In nucleotides, the CDR3 is TGTGCCAGCAGTCCGGACAGGGGACAGGGGTTTGATCAGCCCCAGCATTTT. It translates to CASSPDRGQGFDQPQHF.

V and J are TRBV7-9 and TRBJ1-1, with D unclear. The V end lost 3 bases, the J end lost 7 bases, and 15 bases lay between the germline ends. The CDR3 has 14 residues. Germline CDR1 reads SEHNR; CDR2 reads FQNEAQ (reference sequence). The DNA of the CDR3 is TGTGCCAGCAGCTTTGGGGAGACGGGAATTGAAGCTTTCTTT. Protein product: CASSFGETGIEAFF.

J is TRBJ2-7 and V is TRBV27; 11 bases are shared with TRBD2. The CDR3 extends over 16 amino acids. Germline-derived CDR1 and CDR2 are MNHEY and SMNVEV (reference sequence). The V gene end was trimmed by 5 bases and the J gene end by 8 bases; junction bases not matched to a gene: 14. This chain's CDR3 is CASSPYLAGGPIQQYF. In DNA form, the CDR3 reads TGTGCCAGCAGTCCCTACTTAGCGGGAGGGCCAATCCAGCAGTACTTC.

V gene TRBV7-2 combines with J gene TRBJ1-1; D remains unclear. Per germline, CDR1 SGHTA and CDR2 FQGNSA. V was pared by 3 bases and J by 0 bases, with 5 bases between. The CDR3 extends over 13 amino acids. CDR3 in amino acids: CASSFQMNTEAFF. In DNA, the CDR3 is TGTGCCAGCAGCTTTCAGATGAACACTGAAGCTTTCTTT.

The genes are TRBV2 and TRBJ1-1, with TRBD1 matching over 7 bases. Losses at the gene ends were 5 bases for V and 6 bases for J; bases not matched to a gene: 6. This CDR3 is 13 amino acids long. CDR1 is SNHLY, CDR2 FYNNEI, per germline. CDR3 nucleotide sequence: TGTGCCAGCAGTCAAACAGGGGAGTCTGAAGCTTTCTTT. It is translated as CASSQTGESEAFF. Variable domain in full (rest from reference TRBV2 and TRBJ1-1): EPEVTQTPSHQVTQMGQEVILRCVPISNHLYFYWYRQILGQKVEFLVSFYNNEISEKSEIFDDQFSVERPDGSNFTLKIRSTKLEDSAMYFCASSQTGESEAFFGQGTRLTVV.

The chain recombines TRBV6-1 with TRBJ1-2, with TRBD1 matching 7 bases. V shed 4 bases, J shed 6 bases, and the junction held 5 bases outside the gene matches. This CDR3 is 13 amino acids long. Germline CDR1 and CDR2: MNHNS and SASEGT. This CDR3 is CASSGRDRNGYTF. CDR3 sequence (DNA): TGTGCCAGCAGTGGCCGGGACAGAAATGGCTACACCTTC.

The chain uses TRBV30 and TRBJ1-3, with 11 bases matching TRBD1. J was trimmed by 0 bases and V by 4 bases; bases with no gene match: 14. The CDR3 is made up of 19 amino acids. Germline CDR1 and CDR2: GTSNPN and SVGIG (reference sequence). The CDR3 sequence: CAWTLRTGGSPLSGNTIYF. The CDR3 nucleotides read TGTGCCTGGACCCTCAGGACAGGGGGCTCCCCTCTCTCTGGAAACACCATATATTTT.

The V and J genes are TRBV11-2 and TRBJ1-5; TRBD1 matches 10 bases. V was clipped by 5 bases and J by 3 bases; unmatched bases: 4. From germline, CDR1 is SGHAT and CDR2 FQNNGV. The CDR3 is 15 residues long. The CDR3 region has the DNA TGTGCCAGCAGCCTAGGGACAGGGGACAATCAGCCCCAGCATTTT. It encodes CASSLGTGDNQPQHF.

This clone was found once. The chain recombines TRBV6-5 with TRBJ2-5; TRBD2 matches at 9 bases. Unmatched junction bases numbered 9, after V lost 6 bases and J lost 4 bases. The CDR3 is 15 amino acids. Germline lookup yields CDR1 MNHEY and CDR2 SVGAGI. CDR3 region: CASSPVGSGRETQYF. In DNA form, the CDR3 reads TGTGCCAGCAGCCCAGTGGGTAGCGGGAGAGAGACCCAGTACTTC.

This chain joins TRBV27 and TRBJ2-3, with 9 bases identical to TRBD1. Trimming removed 6 bases from V and 1 base from J; junction bases left unmatched: 14. Germline V gene lookup returns CDR1 MNHEY and CDR2 SMNVEV (reference sequence). The CDR3 contains 18 residues. The CDR3 is CASRPTGTGMLGTDTQYF. The CDR3 DNA is TGTGCCAGCAGGCCAACCGGGACAGGGATGCTGGGCACAGATACGCAGTATTTT.

A note on this clone: One end of the junction fails to match germline, which may point to a read error. V gene TRBV6-5 combines with J gene TRBJ1-4, with a possible D match to TRBD1 (5 bases). Germline V gene data show CDR1 as MNHEY and CDR2 as SVGAGI. This CDR3 spans 13 amino acids. The CDR3 DNA follows: TGTGCCAGCAGTTACTCCCGGGGGTCCTTAATTATTTTT. Encoded protein: CASSYSRGSLIIF.

There are a few counts of this clone. The gene calls are TRBV9 and TRBJ1-1, with a weak D call TRBD1 (6 bases). Trimming stripped 10 bases from V and 0 bases from J, with 16 bases between. Per the germline V gene, CDR1 is SGDLS and CDR2 is YYNGEE. This CDR3 is built from 14 residues. CDR3 DNA: TGTGCCGTACGATCGGGACACCTGAACACTGAAGCTTTCTTT. Amino acid sequence: CAVRSGHLNTEAFF.

V and J are TRBV28 and TRBJ2-7; 8 bases align to TRBD1. Germline-derived CDR1 and CDR2 are MDHEN and SYDVKM. The CDR3 runs 13 residues. V shed 6 bases and J 7 bases; nucleotides not matched to a gene: 8. The CDR3 sequence is CASSPNRGWEQYF. CDR3 DNA sequence: TGTGCCAGCAGCCCAAACAGGGGGTGGGAGCAGTACTTC.

CDR3 sequence: CASSIFGQGAGNTIYF. The CDR3 bases are TGTGCCAGTAGTATTTTCGGACAGGGTGCTGGAAACACCATATATTTT. The chain employs TRBV19 and TRBJ1-3; 8 nucleotides match TRBD1. The CDR3 length is 16 residues. Per the germline V gene, CDR1 is LNHDA and CDR2 is SQIVND (reference sequence). V shed 3 bases and J 2 bases; nucleotides not matched to a gene: 6.

The chain is built from TRBV2 and TRBJ2-3; D is possibly TRBD1 (6 bases). CDR1 is SNHLY, CDR2 FYNNEI, per germline. Trimming pared 9 bases from V and 1 base from J, leaving 14 bases between. CDR3 length: 14 residues. This CDR3 reads CASRRTVRTDTQYF. CDR3 DNA sequence: TGTGCCAGTAGGAGGACAGTTCGCACAGATACGCAGTATTTT.

The chain couples TRBV5-1 to TRBJ2-7; TRBD2 matches at 9 bases. CDR1 and CDR2 from the germline V gene are SGHRS and YFSETQ. The CDR3 totals 15 residues. V lost 4 bases to trimming and J lost 6 bases; unmatched junction nucleotides: 11. CDR3 coding DNA: TGCGCCAGCAGCCCGGTTAGCGGGAGTCGGGGCGAGCAGTACTTC. Protein: CASSPVSGSRGEQYF.

The chain uses TRBV5-5 and TRBJ2-5; 13 positions match TRBD2. V lost 2 bases, J lost 3 bases, and 4 bases stayed unmatched. Germline CDR1 reads SGHKS; CDR2 reads YYEKEE (reference sequence). The CDR3 spans 16 residues. The CDR3 DNA follows: TGTGCCAGCAGCTTAGGACTAGCGGGGGTTAAAGAGACCCAGTACTTC. Amino acids: CASSLGLAGVKETQYF. The full variable domain, rest sourced from reference TRBV5-5 and TRBJ2-5, is DAGVTQSPTHLIKTRGQQVTLRCSPISGHKSVSWYQQVLGQGPQFIFQYYEKEERGRGNFPDRFSARQFPNYSSELNVNALLLGDSALYLCASSLGLAGVKETQYFGPGTRLLVL.

The chain joins TRBV15 to TRBJ2-7, with 13 nucleotides matching TRBD2. The length of the CDR3 is 16 residues. Trimming cost V 3 bases and J 4 bases; bases outside gene matches: 6. Germline V CDR1 and CDR2: LNHNV, YYDKDF (reference sequence). CDR3 DNA sequence: TGTGCCACCAGCAGGGGACTAGCGGGGAGGGATTACGAGCAGTACTTC. Its translation: CATSRGLAGRDYEQYF.

Remarks on this clone: Germline is not matched at one junction end, which may reflect a read error. This chain connects TRBV7-7 to TRBJ2-1; D may be TRBD2 (5 bases). In germline, CDR1 is SSHAT, CDR2 FNYEAQ (reference sequence). This CDR3 contains 15 residues. The CDR3 region is CASSQTTGSYNEQFF. Written as DNA, the CDR3 is TGTGCTAGCAGTCAGACTACCGGCTCCTACAATGAGCAGTTCTTC.

V gene TRBV6-6 combines with J gene TRBJ2-3; TRBD1 agrees at 8 bases. Germline CDR1 MNHNY, CDR2 SVGAGI (reference sequence). V was pared by 6 bases and J by 1 base, with 9 bases of the junction left unmatched. The CDR3 sequence is 16 residues long. The CDR3 DNA reads TGTGCCAGCAGCGCGCCCAGGGGGCGCGGCACAGATACGCAGTATTTT. Translated, it gives CASSAPRGRGTDTQYF.

This chain links TRBV15 with TRBJ2-1; 11 positions agree with TRBD2. The junction had 3 bases not matched to a gene; V was cut back by 8 bases and J by 3 bases. Germline V CDR1 and CDR2: LNHNV, YYDKDF (reference sequence). The CDR3 is 14 amino acids. The chain's CDR3 is CATWTSGYYNEQFF. CDR3 coding DNA: TGTGCCACCTGGACTAGCGGGTACTACAATGAGCAGTTCTTC.

The chain couples TRBV6-5 to TRBJ2-7; 9 positions agree with TRBD1. The CDR3 runs 13 residues. V shed 5 bases, J shed 4 bases, and the junction held 3 bases outside the gene matches. Germline V gene data show CDR1 as MNHEY and CDR2 as SVGAGI. The CDR3 DNA follows: TGTGCCAGCAGTCGCGGGACAGGGTACGAGCAGTACTTC. Protein: CASSRGTGYEQYF.

The chain couples TRBV29-1 to TRBJ2-5; tentatively, D is TRBD2 (5 bases). Trimming stripped 7 bases from V and 2 bases from J, with 11 bases between. Germline assignment: CDR1 SQVTM and CDR2 ANQGSEA. The CDR3 totals 12 residues. CDR3 nucleotide sequence: TGCAGCGCCCAGGAGGCTCAAGAGACCCAGTACTTC. It specifies CSAQEAQETQYF.

This clone was seen a few times. The V and J genes are TRBV28 and TRBJ1-1, with D unresolved. The length of the CDR3 is 14 residues. Looked up from germline, CDR1 is MDHEN and CDR2 is SYDVKM. V was trimmed by 5 bases and J by 0 bases, leaving 10 bases between them. The CDR3 here is CASSPRSMNTEAFF. The CDR3 bases are TGTGCCAGCAGTCCCCGGTCAATGAACACTGAAGCTTTCTTT.

The chain has TRBV2 and TRBJ2-1; 7 bases are a match to TRBD2. V was pared by 6 bases and J by 2 bases, with 7 bases of the junction left unmatched. The CDR3 contains 15 residues. Per the germline V gene, CDR1 is SNHLY and CDR2 is FYNNEI. CDR3: CASRTSASTYNEQFF. DNA of the CDR3: TGTGCCAGCAGAACTAGCGCCTCTACCTACAATGAGCAGTTCTTC.